The 23 T cell receptor beta chains given below trace back to one sample, sequenced in a study of T-cell reconstitution after alpha-beta-depleted transplantation in children. Unique molecular identifiers were incorporated into the prepared TCRbeta library. TCRdb re-derived calls from the PCR reads in MiXCR, one entry per CDR3 protein. The sample lists about 110,000 distinct CDR3 sequences, 5% to 7% occurring once. The specimen comprised PBMCs, mostly from graft donor cells, sampled 360 days after TCRalphabeta/CD19-depleted stem cell transplant. These receptors came from a male patient between 2 and 15 years old who had a stem cell transplant for acute lymphoblastic leukemia, so the T cells may come from the graft donor.

The chain couples TRBV19 to TRBJ1-5; D is ambiguous. The CDR3 is 14 residues long. Germline CDR1 and CDR2: LNHDA and SQIVND (reference sequence). Deletions cut 1 base from V and 2 bases from J, with 6 bases between. The CDR3 loop reads CASSIGRGNQPQHF. DNA of the CDR3: TGTGCCAGTAGTATAGGGAGGGGCAATCAGCCCCAGCATTTT.

This clonotype was detected only a few times. The chain links TRBV6-5 to TRBJ1-1; no firm D call. This CDR3 has 14 amino acids. Germline loops: CDR1 MNHEY, CDR2 SVGAGI. With 4 bases removed from V and 4 bases from J, the gap between germline ends came to 13 bases. The CDR3 reads CASSSDRETTEAFF. In DNA, the CDR3 is TGTGCCAGCAGTTCCGACCGGGAGACCACTGAAGCTTTCTTT.

Many counts were recorded for this clonotype. The gene calls are TRBV28 and TRBJ2-5, with D perhaps matching TRBD1 (6 bases). Trimming cost V 3 bases and J 7 bases, with 15 bases left between them. Germline V gene sequence: CDR1 MDHEN, CDR2 SYDVKM. The CDR3 loop spans 14 amino acids. CDR3 amino acids: CASSFGQLGWTQYF. CDR3 nucleotides: TGTGCCAGCAGTTTCGGACAGTTAGGGTGGACCCAGTACTTC.

This clonotype was seen repeatedly, ten times or more. The CDR3 spells CASRSGTGAVNEKLFF. The CDR3 nucleotides are TGCGCCAGCAGATCCGGGACAGGGGCCGTTAATGAAAAACTGTTTTTT. The genes are TRBV5-1 and TRBJ1-4, with 10 bases matching TRBD1. From germline, CDR1 is SGHRS and CDR2 YFSETQ. The CDR3 extends over 16 amino acids. V lost 5 bases, J lost 4 bases, and 8 bases stayed unmatched.

Many counts were recorded for this clonotype. The rearrangement uses TRBV10-3 and TRBJ2-1; D may be TRBD1 or TRBD2 (7 bases each). The CDR3 consists of 13 residues. V was clipped by 8 bases and J by 10 bases, with 18 bases between them. CDR1 is ENHRY, CDR2 SYGVKD, per germline. CDR3 amino acids: CAIEGRGRGEQFF. DNA for the CDR3: TGTGCCATCGAGGGCAGGGGGAGGGGAGAGCAGTTCTTC.

In its sample, this clonotype was seen many times. The chain combines TRBV20-1 with TRBJ2-7, with 10 nucleotides matching TRBD2. Germline trimming cut 5 bases from V and 4 bases from J; bases unmatched to any gene: 8. Germline V gene sequence: CDR1 DFQATT, CDR2 SNEGSKA (reference sequence). This CDR3 region has 14 residues. The CDR3 DNA follows: TGCAGTGCTCGGCTCCTAGCGGGGGTTTACGAGCAGTACTTC. It specifies CSARLLAGVYEQYF.

V usage is TRBV7-9 and J usage is TRBJ2-5; possibly TRBD1 for D (6 bases). Looked up from germline, CDR1 is SEHNR and CDR2 is FQNEAQ (reference sequence). Trimming pared 5 bases from V and 1 base from J, leaving 11 bases between. This CDR3 comprises 14 residues. CDR3 DNA: TGTGCCAGCAGCCCCTACAGGGCCCAAGAGACCCAGTACTTC. The encoded protein is CASSPYRAQETQYF.

This clonotype showed up many times. J is TRBJ2-1 and V is TRBV6-5; TRBD2 aligns across 10 bases. Trimming took 8 bases from V and 8 from J; bases not matched to a gene: 15. The CDR3 totals 16 residues. In germline, CDR1 is MNHEY, CDR2 SVGAGI. The CDR3 loop reads CASFPPGLARLHEQFF. CDR3 nucleotides: TGTGCCAGCTTTCCCCCGGGACTAGCGCGTCTTCATGAGCAGTTCTTC.

This clonotype was counted only a few times. The J gene is TRBJ2-3, the V gene TRBV27; D unclear. The CDR3 contains 13 residues. Per germline, CDR1 MNHEY and CDR2 SMNVEV (reference sequence). Trimming cost V 3 bases and J 5 bases, with 9 bases left between them. The CDR3 nucleotides read TGTGCCAGCAGTTTCCGGACCGAAGATACGCAGTATTTT. Its translation is CASSFRTEDTQYF.

Worth noting for this clonotype: The junction departs from the called germline gene at one end, perhaps through a read error. The chain recombines TRBV7-7 with TRBJ2-5, with TRBD1 identical over 9 bases. CDR1 is SSHAT and CDR2 is FNYEAQ in the germline V gene (reference sequence). The length of the CDR3 is 14 residues. The CDR3 loop reads CASSFGTGKETQYF. DNA of the CDR3: TGTGCTAGCAGCTTTGGGACAGGGAAAGAGACCCAGTACTTC.

This clonotype was counted at least ten times. The V and J genes are TRBV6-1 and TRBJ1-1; D call uncertain. The germline CDR1 and CDR2 sequences are MNHNS and SASEGT. The CDR3 has 14 amino acids. Trimming removed 3 bases from V and 4 bases from J, with 12 bases in between. The CDR3 region has the DNA TGTGCCAGCAGTGACCGGGCCTGGGGCACTGAAGCTTTCTTT. Amino acid sequence: CASSDRAWGTEAFF.

This clonotype was seen a few times. The chain is built from TRBV6-1 and TRBJ1-6; 7 nucleotides align to TRBD1. The V and J ends lost 6 bases and 2 bases, in that order; junction bases with no gene match: 4. The germline V gene encodes CDR1 MNHNS and CDR2 SASEGT. The CDR3 covers 15 residues. CDR3 DNA: TGTGCCAGCAGGGCCCAGGGGGCCTATAATTCACCCCTCCACTTT. It specifies CASRAQGAYNSPLHF.

The chain employs TRBV5-1 and TRBJ1-4; 7 bases are shared with TRBD1. The CDR3 contains 15 residues. The V segment lost 2 bases and the J segment 8 bases; nucleotides outside the gene matches: 9. The germline CDR1 and CDR2 sequences are SGHRS and YFSETQ. The CDR3 region has the DNA TGCGCCAGCAGCTTTCTACAGGGGCCGGGGGAAAAACTGTTTTTT. Translation: CASSFLQGPGEKLFF.

This clonotype was seen only a few times. The V and J genes are TRBV4-3 and TRBJ2-5, with D possibly TRBD2 on 5 matching bases. The V end was cut by 0 bases, the J end by 1 base, with 9 bases between. CDR3 size: 15 residues. Germline CDR1 is LGHNA and CDR2 is YSLEER. CDR3: CASSQDFGVQETQYF. The CDR3 DNA sequence: TGCGCCAGCAGCCAAGATTTCGGGGTCCAAGAGACCCAGTACTTC.

V gene TRBV7-3 combines with J gene TRBJ1-1; 9 bases agree with TRBD1. The V segment lost 6 bases and the J segment 11 bases; nucleotides outside the gene matches: 10. The CDR3 covers 13 residues. Per the germline V gene, CDR1 is SGHTA and CDR2 is FQGTGA. The CDR3 loop reads CASSPSGQGRAFF. CDR3 nucleotides: TGTGCCAGCAGTCCCTCGGGACAGGGCCGCGCTTTCTTT.

Many counts were recorded for this clonotype. The CDR3 DNA sequence: TGTGCCAGCAGTTATGGAGGGGCCGGGGAGCTGTTTTTT. This gives the protein CASSYGGAGELFF. V and J are TRBV6-6 and TRBJ2-2; TRBD2 might be the D (6 bases). Deletions cut 3 bases from V and 6 bases from J, with 8 bases between. Per germline, CDR1 MNHNY and CDR2 SVGAGI (reference sequence). The CDR3 covers 13 residues.

This clonotype was recorded a few times. CDR3 amino acids: CAWSVASPGEQYF. As DNA, the CDR3 is TGTGCCTGGAGTGTAGCCAGCCCGGGGGAGCAGTACTTC. This chain uses TRBV30 with TRBJ2-7, with D possibly being TRBD2 (5 bases). Trimming pared 0 bases from V and 7 bases from J, leaving 13 bases between. The CDR3 length is 13 residues. Germline V gives CDR1 GTSNPN, CDR2 SVGIG (reference sequence).

This clonotype was observed many times. The chain uses TRBV28 and TRBJ2-7; D might be TRBD1 (5 bases). V lost 4 bases to trimming and J lost 6 bases, with 13 bases between them. Germline V gene data show CDR1 as MDHEN and CDR2 as SYDVKM. This CDR3 region has 13 residues. The CDR3 region has the DNA TGTGCCAGCAGTTACAACAGGCCCGGCGAGCAGTACTTC. It is translated as CASSYNRPGEQYF. Using reference TRBV28 and TRBJ2-7 for the parts outside the CDR3, the full variable domain is DVKVTQSSRYLVKRTGEKVFLECVQDMDHENMFWYRQDPGLGLRLIYFSYDVKMKEKGDIPEGYSVSREKKERFSLILESASTNQTSMYLCASSYNRPGEQYFGPGTRLTVT.

This clonotype occurred a few times. This chain connects TRBV6-2 or TRBV6-3 to TRBJ1-2; D is undetermined. The V end lost 6 bases, the J end lost 2 bases, and 13 bases lay between the germline ends. The CDR3 contains 14 residues. Looked up from germline, CDR1 is MNHEY and CDR2 is SVGEGT. The CDR3: CASSSLGGNYGYTF. Here the CDR3 DNA reads TGTGCCAGCAGCAGCCTAGGAGGGAACTATGGCTACACCTTC.

On this clonotype: A much larger clone lies one base from this, so it may be a read error. CDR3 nucleotide sequence: TGTGCCAGCAGCCCCTCGACCTTAGAAAACGTTCAGTACTTC. This gives the protein CASSPSTLENVQYF. The rearrangement links TRBV9 to TRBJ2-4; D not certain. This CDR3 spans 14 amino acids. Germline CDR1 and CDR2: SGDLS and YYNGEE.

J is TRBJ2-5 and V is TRBV7-9; TRBD2 matches 11 bases. V trimming: 5 bases; J trimming: 5 bases; junction bases outside the gene matches: 7. CDR3 length: 15 amino acids. Germline assignment: CDR1 SEHNR and CDR2 FQNEAQ (reference sequence). The CDR3 nucleotides are TGTGCCAGCAGCACCACTAGCGGGAGATTGGAGACCCAGTACTTC. Its translation: CASSTTSGRLETQYF.

In this sample, this clonotype turned up many times. This rearrangement joins TRBV5-5 to TRBJ2-1, with D perhaps TRBD2 (5 bases). This CDR3 contains 15 residues. Germline loops: CDR1 SGHKS, CDR2 YYEKEE (reference sequence). The V and J ends lost 5 bases and 0 bases respectively, with 12 bases between them. CDR3 loop: CASRLDWSSYNEQFF. CDR3 bases: TGTGCCAGCAGACTGGACTGGAGCTCCTACAATGAGCAGTTCTTC.

This clonotype was picked up many times. The chain links TRBV25-1 to TRBJ1-6; no firm D call. Trimming removed 6 bases at V and 4 bases at J, with 10 bases between. The CDR3 length is 14 residues. Per the germline V gene, CDR1 is MGHDK and CDR2 is SYGVNS. CDR3 nucleotides: TGTGCCAGCAGAGACCTACTTTATAATTCACCCCTCCACTTT. Translation gives CASRDLLYNSPLHF.